Below are 30 T cell receptor beta chains sequenced from a single sample in a study of blood T cells in healthy people across ages (dated by TCRdb to 2014 to 2015). Receptor amplification or capture employed 5' RACE. The sample was run on an Illumina HiSeq 2500. A second about 7 to 12 cycle PCR used a sample-barcoded 5' primer and a J-beta primer mix. TCRdb reprocessed the public reads (quality trimming at Q25 with fastp, clone calling with MiXCR) and kept in-frame beta chains. CDR3 protein duplicates are merged, each entry listing the most common genes and DNA. The sample table records about 1.7 million distinct CDR3 sequences; approximately 30% of these occur just once. The ten largest make up about 8% of the sample. The sequenced material came from blood. These TCRs come from a woman aged 25 to 39 in good health.

J is TRBJ2-5 and V is TRBV21-1. TRBV21-1 is a listed pseudogene. CDR3 size: 15 residues. CDR3 residues: CASSKVLKFGETQYF. The CDR3 nucleotides read TGTGCCAGCAGCAAAGTTTTAAAATTTGGGGAGACCCAGTACTTC.

This clonotype was seen just once. This may be a read error, as it is one base from a much larger clone. The chain uses TRBV24-1 and TRBJ2-4, with unresolved D. Gene TRBJ2-5 matches the end of the DNA better, so the J call may be wrong. The CDR3 length is 17 residues. Germline V gives CDR1 KGHDR, CDR2 SFDVKD. The CDR3 region has the DNA TGTGCCACCAGTGATCCCGAGACGGAGTCCTTAGGGGAGACCCAGTACTTC. Translated, it gives CATSDPETESLGETQYF.

This chain uses TRBV4-2 with TRBJ2-1; D not certain. This CDR3 region has 15 residues. CDR1 LGHNA and CDR2 YNFKEQ come from the germline V gene. The V end lost 0 bases, the J end lost 6 bases, and 12 bases lay between the germline ends. The CDR3: CASSQDGKASNEQFF. CDR3 sequence (DNA): TGTGCCAGCAGCCAAGATGGTAAGGCTAGCAATGAGCAGTTCTTC.

The rearrangement links TRBV2 to TRBJ2-3; D possibly corresponds to TRBD1 (5 bases). The CDR3 sequence is 15 residues long. V was trimmed by 2 bases and J by 0 bases, leaving 9 bases between them. Looked up from germline, CDR1 is SNHLY and CDR2 is FYNNEI. The CDR3 region is CASSEQGTSTDTQYF. Written as DNA, the CDR3 is TGTGCCAGCAGTGAACAGGGAACTAGCACAGATACGCAGTATTTT.

Remarks on this clonotype: A much larger clone lies a single base off, so this may be a read error. The chain links TRBV3-1 to TRBJ2-7, with 7 bases matching TRBD2. The CDR3 runs to 14 residues. Germline V gives CDR1 LGHDT, CDR2 YNNKEL (reference sequence). DNA of the CDR3: TGTGCCAACAGCCAAGGGGCTAGCGGATACGAGCAGTACTTC. It encodes CANSQGASGYEQYF.

This clonotype showed up just a few times. V gene TRBV4-1 combines with J gene TRBJ2-7, with D possibly being TRBD2 (6 bases). V was pared by 4 bases and J by 6 bases, with 19 bases between. CDR3 length equals 15 residues. The germline CDR1 and CDR2 sequences are MGHRA and YSYEKL. In DNA form, the CDR3 reads TGCGCCAGCAGCCCCCTCAAGGCGGGGTCCACCGAGCAGTACTTC. Protein product: CASSPLKAGSTEQYF.

V gene TRBV7-3 combines with J gene TRBJ2-4, with D possibly matching TRBD2 (5 bases). V lost 6 bases and J 7 bases, leaving 19 bases between the germline ends. The CDR3 covers 15 residues. The germline CDR1 and CDR2 sequences are SGHTA and FQGTGA. The CDR3 sequence: CASSYSGIMMNIQYF. As DNA, the CDR3 is TGTGCCAGCAGTTACTCGGGAATAATGATGAACATTCAGTACTTC.

This clonotype was observed many times. This chain uses TRBV28 with TRBJ2-7, with TRBD1 matching 8 bases. CDR1 and CDR2 from the germline V gene are MDHEN and SYDVKM. V was clipped by 5 bases and J by 6 bases; unmatched bases: 12. The CDR3 has 15 residues. CDR3 coding DNA: TGTGCCAGCAGTCCCGGTGGACAGGGCTTAAGCGAGCAGTACTTC. This gives the protein CASSPGGQGLSEQYF.

In this sample, this clonotype turned up many times. The V and J genes are TRBV6-5 and TRBJ2-7, with 7 bases that match TRBD2. The V gene's germline CDR1 is MNHEY and CDR2 SVGAGI. The V segment lost 6 bases and the J segment 4 bases; nucleotides outside the gene matches: 9. CDR3 length: 14 amino acids. The CDR3: CASRLKRGIYEQYF. CDR3 DNA: TGTGCCAGCAGGCTTAAGCGGGGTATTTACGAGCAGTACTTC.

This clonotype came up a few times. At one end, the junction sequence differs from germline, possibly due to a read error. The rearrangement joins TRBV20-1 to TRBJ2-6, with D maybe TRBD2 (7 bases). The CDR3 has 13 amino acids. Germline V gives CDR1 DFQATT, CDR2 SNEGSKA (reference sequence). The DNA for the CDR3 is TGCAGTGCTGGAGATGGGGGCGGGGGAGTCCTGACTTTC. Protein product: CSAGDGGGGVLTF.

This clonotype was seen a single time. J is TRBJ2-1 and V is TRBV20-1; 7 bases align to TRBD1. J gave up 8 bases and V 0 bases, and 10 bases lay outside the gene matches. The germline gives CDR1 DFQATT, CDR2 SNEGSKA (reference sequence). This CDR3 spans 15 amino acids. The CDR3 DNA reads as TGCAGTGCTAGAGAACCGAGGGGGCTCGGGTATGAGCAGTTCTTC. This translates into CSAREPRGLGYEQFF.

The chain combines TRBV20-1 with TRBJ1-2, with 9 positions matching TRBD1. Germline V gene lookup returns CDR1 DFQATT and CDR2 SNEGSKA (reference sequence). This CDR3 region has 12 residues. V dropped 6 bases and J dropped 6; count of bases not matched to a gene: 5. The CDR3 sequence is CSALTGGDGYTF. The CDR3, as DNA: TGCAGTGCCCTAACAGGGGGCGATGGCTACACCTTC.

This clonotype was found a few times. V gene TRBV20-1 combines with J gene TRBJ1-3; no clear D gene. The V gene lost 0 bases and the J gene lost 6 bases, with 9 bases spanning the gap. Looked up from germline, CDR1 is DFQATT and CDR2 is SNEGSKA (reference sequence). The CDR3 runs 13 residues. CDR3 amino acids: CSARESEQNTIYF. Written as DNA, the CDR3 is TGCAGTGCTAGAGAAAGTGAGCAAAACACCATATATTTT.

Regarding this clonotype: It may be a read error: a sequence one base away is much more abundant. Lacking the conserved final phenylalanine or tryptophan, this CDR3 likely reflects a read error. The J gene is TRBJ1-2, the V gene TRBV20-1; TRBD1 is a possible D gene (6 bases). The germline V and J ends were trimmed by 5 bases and 4 bases, with 8 bases remaining between them. CDR1 is DFQATT, CDR2 SNEGSKA, per germline (reference sequence). This CDR3 has 11 residues. The CDR3 spells CSAADSYGYTC. Here the CDR3 DNA reads TGCAGTGCTGCGGACAGCTATGGCTACACCTGC.

This clonotype was recorded at least ten times. The V and J genes are TRBV5-1 and TRBJ2-7, with 13 bases that match TRBD2. This CDR3 has 14 residues. The V gene's germline CDR1 is SGHRS and CDR2 YFSETQ. Trimming cost V 3 bases and J 5 bases; bases outside gene matches: 2. CDR3: CASSYTSGRDEQYF. The CDR3 DNA sequence: TGCGCCAGCAGCTACACTAGCGGGAGGGACGAGCAGTACTTC.

The chain combines TRBV29-1 with TRBJ1-1; no clear D gene. The CDR3 covers 12 residues. Germline V gene sequence: CDR1 SQVTM, CDR2 ANQGSEA. Trimming stripped 8 bases from V and 1 base from J, with 11 bases between. CDR3 loop: CSPRPGNTEAFF. The CDR3 DNA is TGCAGCCCCCGGCCCGGGAACACTGAAGCTTTCTTT. Variable domain in full (rest from reference TRBV29-1 and TRBJ1-1): SAVISQKPSRDICQRGTSLTIQCQVDSQVTMMFWYRQQPGQSLTLIATANQGSEATYESGFVIDKFPISRPNLTFSTLTVSNMSPEDSSIYLCSPRPGNTEAFFGQGTRLTVV.

As regards this clonotype: With a much larger clone just one base away, this may be a read error. The V gene is TRBV21-1, the J gene TRBJ2-6; the table gives TRBD1 as D, unverified against the DNA. TRBV21-1 is a documented pseudogene. There are 18 residues in the CDR3. The CDR3 DNA follows: TGTGCCAGCAGCGAGCGAGGGACAGGGCCGCCTGGGGCCAACGTCCTGACTTTC. Residues: CASSERGTGPPGANVLTF.

This clonotype has more than one count but fewer than ten. The J gene is TRBJ2-7, the V gene TRBV12-3 or TRBV12-4; TRBD1 matches 7 bases. The J call may be incorrect, as the DNA end agrees better with TRBJ2-5. This CDR3 region has 16 residues. In DNA, the CDR3 is TGTGCCAGCAGTTTCCGACAGGGTGGAGGTTCGGGGACCCAGTACTTC. It codes for CASSFRQGGGSGTQYF.

This CDR3 reads CSVRDTPCYEQYF. The DNA of the CDR3 is TGCAGCGTCCGGGACACTCCTTGCTACGAGCAGTACTTC. The chain carries TRBV29-1 and TRBJ2-7; possibly TRBD1 for D (6 bases). Germline CDR1 and CDR2: SQVTM and ANQGSEA. V gave up 6 bases and J gave up 3 bases, with 15 bases separating them. This CDR3 contains 13 residues.

This clonotype was detected a few times. The gene calls are TRBV5-5 and TRBJ2-1, with no clear D. The V end lost 6 bases, the J end lost 0 bases, and 13 bases lay between the germline ends. Germline-derived CDR1 and CDR2 are SGHKS and YYEKEE (reference sequence). The CDR3 contains 15 residues. The CDR3 nucleotides are TGTGCCAGCACCCAAAGCCCGCCCTCCTACAATGAGCAGTTCTTC. It encodes CASTQSPPSYNEQFF.

This clonotype was seen more than once but under ten times. One end of the junction does not line up with germline, which may come from a read error. J is TRBJ2-1 and V is TRBV20-1; TRBD2 aligns across 8 bases. This CDR3 has 14 amino acids. Germline values: CDR1 DFQATT, CDR2 SNEGSKA (reference sequence). The CDR3, as DNA: TGCAGTGCTTACCGGGGGGGCCTCTACAATGCGCAGTTCTTC. The encoded protein is CSAYRGGLYNAQFF.

The V call is TRBV20-1, the J call TRBJ2-7; 10 positions agree with TRBD2. Germline CDR1 reads DFQATT; CDR2 reads SNEGSKA (reference sequence). The V segment lost 5 bases and the J segment 12 bases; nucleotides outside the gene matches: 10. This CDR3 spans 12 amino acids. The chain's CDR3 is CSAVSASGSSYF. CDR3 nucleotides: TGCAGTGCTGTGAGCGCTAGCGGGAGTTCGTACTTC.

The chain is built from TRBV20-1 and TRBJ2-5; unclear D gene. V lost 0 bases and J 9 bases, leaving 14 bases between the germline ends. Looked up from germline, CDR1 is DFQATT and CDR2 is SNEGSKA (reference sequence). This CDR3 region has 13 residues. The CDR3 spells CSARDPAGPPQYF. CDR3 in DNA: TGCAGTGCTAGAGATCCGGCCGGCCCGCCCCAGTACTTC.

There are many counts of this clonotype. The V gene is TRBV5-1, the J gene TRBJ2-1, with D maybe TRBD2 (6 bases). V gave up 5 bases and J gave up 2 bases, with 11 bases separating them. CDR1 is SGHRS, CDR2 YFSETQ, per germline. This CDR3 region has 14 residues. The CDR3 DNA follows: TGCGCCAGCAGTATCGGGGGTACCTACAATGAGCAGTTCTTC. This encodes CASSIGGTYNEQFF. The variable domain in full, completed from reference TRBV5-1 and TRBJ2-1, reads KAGVTQTPRYLIKTRGQQVTLSCSPISGHRSVSWYQQTPGQGLQFLFEYFSETQRNKGNFPGRFSGRQFSNSRSEMNVSTLELGDSALYLCASSIGGTYNEQFFGPGTRLTVL.

This chain links TRBV10-3 with TRBJ2-3; D is unresolved. V lost 3 bases and J 3 bases, leaving 7 bases between the germline ends. Per the germline V gene, CDR1 is ENHRY and CDR2 is SYGVKD. This CDR3 comprises 13 residues. In DNA, the CDR3 is TGTGCCATCAGTGAATACGAGACAGATACGCAGTATTTT. Residues: CAISEYETDTQYF.

This clonotype was recorded a few times. The V call is TRBV11-2, the J call TRBJ2-5; D is undetermined. V was cut by 2 bases and J by 11 bases, with 15 bases left in between. This CDR3 has 13 amino acids. The germline gives CDR1 SGHAT, CDR2 FQNNGV. As DNA, the CDR3 is TGTGCCAGCAGCTTAACGGATCGCCTAGGGCAGTACTTC. Its translation: CASSLTDRLGQYF.

This clonotype was observed a few times. V usage is TRBV11-2 and J usage is TRBJ2-7; D uncertain. CDR3 length equals 14 residues. Germline CDR1 is SGHAT and CDR2 is FQNNGV. V was cut by 1 base and J by 2 bases, with 9 bases left in between. The CDR3 sequence: CASSLAQNTYEQYF. The CDR3 DNA reads as TGTGCCAGCAGCTTAGCCCAAAACACCTACGAGCAGTACTTC. Complete variable domain (other parts from reference TRBV11-2 and TRBJ2-7): EAGVAQSPRYKIIEKRQSVAFWCNPISGHATLYWYQQILGQGPKLLIQFQNNGVVDDSQLPKDRFSAERLKGVDSTLKIQPAKLEDSAVYLCASSLAQNTYEQYFGPGTRLTVT.

In this sample, this clonotype turned up a few times. This could be a read error, since a much larger clone is one nucleotide away. The rearrangement links TRBV27 to TRBJ2-7; no clear D gene. V gave up 3 bases and J gave up 9 bases, with 9 bases separating them. CDR1 and CDR2 from the germline V gene are MNHEY and SMNVEV (reference sequence). This CDR3 region has 11 residues. DNA of the CDR3: TGTGCCAGCAGTTTTCTCCACGTGCAGTACTTC. It yields the protein CASSFLHVQYF.

This clonotype was counted only a few times. The junction and the germline gene differ at one end; a read error may be behind it. The chain uses TRBV7-9 and TRBJ2-6, with a tentative D call TRBD2 (6 bases). From germline, CDR1 is SEHNR and CDR2 FQNEAQ (reference sequence). This CDR3 spans 13 amino acids. The CDR3 region is CARGDSGVNVLTF. CDR3 in DNA: TGTGCCAGGGGGGACTCTGGGGTCAACGTCCTGACTTTC. Variable domain in full (rest from reference TRBV7-9 and TRBJ2-6): DTGVSQNPRHKITKRGQNVTFRCDPISEHNRLYWYRQTLGQGPEFLTYFQNEAQLEKSRLLSDRFSAERPKGSFSTLEIQRTEQGDSAMYLCARGDSGVNVLTFGAGSRLTVL.

This clonotype was observed a few times. One end of the junction varies from germline; a read error may be responsible. V is TRBV10-3 and J is TRBJ2-3; D remains ambiguous. This CDR3 spans 13 amino acids. Germline loops: CDR1 ENHRY, CDR2 SYGVKD. The CDR3 bases are TGTGCCATCAGTGAGTCGGTGGCAGATACGCGGTATTTT. The encoded protein is CAISESVADTRYF.